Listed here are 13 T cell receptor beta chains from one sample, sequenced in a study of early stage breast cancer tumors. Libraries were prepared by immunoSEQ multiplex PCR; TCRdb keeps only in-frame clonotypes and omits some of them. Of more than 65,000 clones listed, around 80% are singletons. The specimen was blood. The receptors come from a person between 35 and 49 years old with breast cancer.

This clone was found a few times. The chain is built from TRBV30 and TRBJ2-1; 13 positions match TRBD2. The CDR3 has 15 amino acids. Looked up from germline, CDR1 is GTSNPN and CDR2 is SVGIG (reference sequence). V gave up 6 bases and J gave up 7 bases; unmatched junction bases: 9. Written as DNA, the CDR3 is TGTGCCTGTTCAGGACTAGCGGGAGTTCGGAATGAGCAGTTCTTC. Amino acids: CACSGLAGVRNEQFF.

CDR3 residues: CASSLMSGLAGFNEQFF. The CDR3 nucleotides read TGTGCCAGCAGCTTAATGTCCGGACTAGCGGGGTTCAATGAGCAGTTCTTC. V usage is TRBV27 and J usage is TRBJ2-1, with 12 bases that match TRBD2. The CDR3 has 17 amino acids. Germline CDR1 is MNHEY and CDR2 is SMNVEV (reference sequence). J gave up 6 bases and V 6 bases, and 12 bases lay outside the gene matches.

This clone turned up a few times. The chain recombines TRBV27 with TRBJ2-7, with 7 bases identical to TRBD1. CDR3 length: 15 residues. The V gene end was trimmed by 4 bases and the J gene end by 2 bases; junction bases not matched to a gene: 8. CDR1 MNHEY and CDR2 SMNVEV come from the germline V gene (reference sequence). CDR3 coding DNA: TGTGCCAGCAGTTCCAGTAGGACAGGCCCCTACGAGCAGTACTTC. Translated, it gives CASSSSRTGPYEQYF.

CDR3 sequence (DNA): TGTGCCAGCAGCTTAGTGGAAGGTGAAAAACTGTTTTTT. Its translation: CASSLVEGEKLFF. The chain carries TRBV7-9 and TRBJ1-4; D gene uncertain. Trimming cost V 1 base and J 7 bases, with 7 bases left between them. The germline gives CDR1 SEHNR, CDR2 FQNEAQ (reference sequence). This CDR3 comprises 13 residues.

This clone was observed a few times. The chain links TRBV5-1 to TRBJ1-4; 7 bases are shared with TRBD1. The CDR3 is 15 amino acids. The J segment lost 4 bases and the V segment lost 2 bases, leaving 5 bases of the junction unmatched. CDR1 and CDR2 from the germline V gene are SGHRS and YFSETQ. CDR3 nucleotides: TGCGCCAGCAGCTTCGGACAGGCCTATAATGAAAAACTGTTTTTT. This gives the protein CASSFGQAYNEKLFF.

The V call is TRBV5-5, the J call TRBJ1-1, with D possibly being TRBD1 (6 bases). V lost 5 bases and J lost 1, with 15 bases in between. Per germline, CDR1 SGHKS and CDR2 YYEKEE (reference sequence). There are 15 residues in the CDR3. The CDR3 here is CASSQRGGGNTEAFF. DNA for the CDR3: TGTGCCAGCAGTCAGAGGGGGGGCGGGAACACTGAAGCTTTCTTT.

The CDR3: CASSLTVALGYTIYF. CDR3 nucleotide sequence: TGTGCCAGCAGTCTGACAGTTGCTCTCGGGTACACCATATATTTT. J is TRBJ1-3 and V is TRBV2; a possible D gene is TRBD1 (5 bases). Trimming removed 5 bases at V and 8 bases at J, with 19 bases between. The CDR3 is 15 residues long. CDR1 is SNHLY, CDR2 FYNNEI, per germline.

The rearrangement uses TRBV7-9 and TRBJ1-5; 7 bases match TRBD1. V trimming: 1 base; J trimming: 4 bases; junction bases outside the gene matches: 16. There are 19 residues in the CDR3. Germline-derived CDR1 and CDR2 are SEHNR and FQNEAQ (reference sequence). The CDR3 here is CASSLEAAEQGIGNQPQHF. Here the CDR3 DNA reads TGTGCCAGCAGCTTAGAGGCGGCCGAACAGGGGATCGGGAATCAGCCCCAGCATTTT.

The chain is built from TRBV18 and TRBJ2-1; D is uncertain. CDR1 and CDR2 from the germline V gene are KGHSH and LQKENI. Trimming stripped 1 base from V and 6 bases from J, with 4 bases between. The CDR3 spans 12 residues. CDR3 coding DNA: TGTGCCAGCTCACCACAGGGCAATGAGCAGTTCTTC. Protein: CASSPQGNEQFF.

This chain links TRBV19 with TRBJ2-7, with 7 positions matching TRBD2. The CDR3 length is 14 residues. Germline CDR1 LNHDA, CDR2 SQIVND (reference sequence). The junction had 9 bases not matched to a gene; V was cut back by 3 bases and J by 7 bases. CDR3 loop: CASSIGSGPWEQYF. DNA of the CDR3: TGTGCCAGTAGTATTGGTAGCGGGCCCTGGGAGCAGTACTTC.

The CDR3 sequence is CASSESRSSYKAFF. Written as DNA, the CDR3 is TGTGCCAGCAGTGAATCGCGAAGTTCGTACAAGGCTTTCTTT. The chain couples TRBV6-1 to TRBJ1-1; D uncertain. The CDR3 length is 14 residues. The germline gives CDR1 MNHNS, CDR2 SASEGT. Between the trimmed V and J ends, which lost 2 bases and 11 bases, there was a span of 18 bases.

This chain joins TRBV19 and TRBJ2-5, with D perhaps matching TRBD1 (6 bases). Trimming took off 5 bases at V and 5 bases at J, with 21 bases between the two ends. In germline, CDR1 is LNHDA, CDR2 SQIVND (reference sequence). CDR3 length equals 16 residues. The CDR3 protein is CASSSPRQALEETQYF. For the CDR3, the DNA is TGTGCCAGTAGTTCTCCTCGACAGGCATTGGAGGAGACCCAGTACTTC.

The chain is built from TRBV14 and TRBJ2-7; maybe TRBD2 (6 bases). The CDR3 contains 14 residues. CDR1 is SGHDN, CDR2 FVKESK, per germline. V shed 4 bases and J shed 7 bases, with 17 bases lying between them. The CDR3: CASSLRDSPREQYF. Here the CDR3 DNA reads TGTGCCAGCAGCCTTCGGGACTCGCCTCGGGAGCAGTACTTC.